The 21 T cell receptor beta chains below were found in one sample sequenced in a study of T cell responses to AZD1222 COVID-19 vaccine. The protocol was immunoSEQ multiplex PCR, while the TCRdb copy is restricted to in-frame clones and leaves out a portion. The repertoire includes under 150,000 clones, around 88% of them detected once, and almost 6.5% sits in the top ten. This sample comprised peripheral blood, obtained 28 days after the second AZD1222 dose. The receptors derive from an adult who received the AZD1222 COVID-19 vaccine.

This clone was seen only a few times. This chain connects TRBV7-8 to TRBJ2-6; the D is unclear. CDR3 length equals 14 residues. The V gene's germline CDR1 is SGHVS and CDR2 FQNEAQ. The V and J ends lost 3 bases and 2 bases respectively, with 5 bases between them. DNA of the CDR3: TGTGCCAGCAGCTTGTCCCCTGGGGCCAACGTCCTGACTTTC. Translating it yields CASSLSPGANVLTF. Based on the CDR3 plus reference TRBV7-8 and TRBJ2-6, the full variable domain is GAGVSQSPRYKVAKRGQDVALRCDPISGHVSLFWYQQALGQGPEFLTYFQNEAQLDKSGLPSDRFFAERPEGSVSTLKIQRTQQEDSAVYLCASSLSPGANVLTFGAGSRLTVL.

This chain uses TRBV5-1 with TRBJ1-2; TRBD1 matches 7 bases. CDR1 is SGHRS and CDR2 is YFSETQ in the germline V gene. V lost 4 bases, J lost 3 bases, and 3 bases stayed unmatched. This CDR3 spans 13 amino acids. Written as DNA, the CDR3 is TGCGCCAGCAGCCCAGGACAGGACTATGGCTACACCTTC. This sequence encodes CASSPGQDYGYTF.

V and J are TRBV7-8 and TRBJ1-6; unclear D gene. V lost 3 bases and J lost 9, with 6 bases in between. The CDR3 loop spans 12 amino acids. Per germline, CDR1 SGHVS and CDR2 FQNEAQ. The CDR3 coding sequence is TGTGCCAGCAGCTTGAGTTTTTCACCCCTCCACTTT. Its protein is CASSLSFSPLHF.

The chain links TRBV13 to TRBJ2-1; TRBD2 matches at 8 bases. J gave up 8 bases and V 1 base, and 7 bases lay outside the gene matches. There are 15 residues in the CDR3. Germline values: CDR1 PRHDT, CDR2 FYEKMQ (reference sequence). The CDR3 nucleotides are TGTGCCAGCAGCTTAGCGGGGGGGTTATACGATGAGCAGTTCTTC. Translating it yields CASSLAGGLYDEQFF.

Here the CDR3 reads CASSGGAGNTEAFF. As DNA, the CDR3 is TGTGCCAGCAGTGGGGGAGCTGGGAACACTGAAGCTTTCTTT. The rearrangement joins TRBV28 to TRBJ1-1; TRBD1 might be the D (5 bases). V lost 5 bases and J lost 1, with 11 bases in between. The germline gives CDR1 MDHEN, CDR2 SYDVKM. The CDR3 is 14 residues long.

This chain links TRBV14 with TRBJ2-7; D remains unclear. Trimming left V 5 bases short and J 2 bases short, with 16 bases between. The germline CDR1 and CDR2 sequences are SGHDN and FVKESK. This CDR3 is built from 15 residues. In nucleotides, the CDR3 is TGTGCCAGCAGCATAAACCCTACGAGCCCCTACGAGCAGTACTTC. It codes for CASSINPTSPYEQYF. Full variable domain (missing parts from reference TRBV14 and TRBJ2-7): EAGVTQFPSHSVIEKGQTVTLRCDPISGHDNLYWYRRVMGKEIKFLLHFVKESKQDESGMPNNRFLAERTGGTYSTLKVQPAELEDSGVYFCASSINPTSPYEQYFGPGTRLTVT.

The chain links TRBV4-1 to TRBJ2-7; D is possibly TRBD1 or TRBD2 (5 bases each). The CDR3 has 15 amino acids. Germline CDR1 and CDR2: MGHRA and YSYEKL. V lost 1 base to trimming and J lost 4 bases, with 14 bases between them. This chain's CDR3 is CASSQAQGVMYEQYF. As DNA, the CDR3 is TGCGCCAGCAGCCAAGCCCAGGGAGTAATGTACGAGCAGTACTTC.

V gene TRBV10-3 combines with J gene TRBJ2-7; D may correspond to TRBD1 or TRBD2 (6 bases each). Trimming cost V 6 bases and J 5 bases, with 14 bases left between them. CDR1 and CDR2 from the germline V gene are ENHRY and SYGVKD. The CDR3 length is 13 residues. In nucleotides, the CDR3 is TGTGCCATCAGGGAAGGGGGGATCAACGAGCAGTACTTC. It yields the protein CAIREGGINEQYF.

The chain is built from TRBV12-5 and TRBJ2-2; maybe TRBD1 (6 bases). This CDR3 has 14 amino acids. Trimming took off 5 bases at V and 7 bases at J, with 14 bases between the two ends. CDR1 and CDR2 from the germline V gene are LGHNT and FRNRAP. The CDR3 loop reads CASGQQGSVGELFF. CDR3 nucleotide sequence: TGTGCTAGTGGTCAACAGGGTTCCGTCGGGGAGCTGTTTTTT.

This clone was seen just once. CDR3: CASSFRDGNGYTF. The CDR3 DNA follows: TGTGCCAGCAGCTTTCGGGATGGTAATGGCTACACCTTC. The chain combines TRBV7-3 with TRBJ1-2; unclear D gene. The CDR3 is 13 amino acids. Trimming shortened V by 3 bases and J by 6 bases, and 11 bases separated the two germline ends. The V gene's germline CDR1 is SGHTA and CDR2 FQGTGA.

The V and J genes are TRBV3-1 (or the pseudogene TRBV3-2) and TRBJ1-3; D uncertain. Between the trimmed V and J ends, which lost 5 bases and 9 bases, there was a span of 23 bases. Germline V gene sequence: CDR1 LGHDT, CDR2 YNNKEL (reference sequence). CDR3 length: 16 residues. The CDR3 region is CASSDEGGPSGGTIYF. In DNA, the CDR3 is TGTGCCAGCAGCGATGAGGGCGGACCCTCTGGAGGCACCATATATTTT.

The chain links TRBV3-1 (or the pseudogene TRBV3-2) to TRBJ1-2; D remains ambiguous. Germline assignment: CDR1 LGHDT and CDR2 YNNKEL (reference sequence). The CDR3 sequence is 15 residues long. Trimming stripped 0 bases from V and 3 bases from J, with 11 bases between. The CDR3 DNA sequence: TGTGCCAGCAGCCAAGATTCGGTACCAGACTATGGCTACACCTTC. It encodes CASSQDSVPDYGYTF.

The chain couples TRBV18 to TRBJ1-1; D gene unclear. The germline gives CDR1 KGHSH, CDR2 LQKENI. Trimming pared 1 base from V and 11 bases from J, leaving 14 bases between. The CDR3 contains 13 residues. CDR3 loop: CASSPLVYQEAFF. DNA for the CDR3: TGTGCCAGCTCACCACTCGTATATCAGGAGGCTTTCTTT.

The V gene is TRBV7-2, the J gene TRBJ1-2, with D possibly matching TRBD1 (5 bases). Germline CDR1 is SGHTA and CDR2 is FQGNSA. V was cut by 1 base and J by 6 bases, with 9 bases left in between. This CDR3 comprises 13 residues. The CDR3 bases are TGTGCCAGCAGCTTAGAGATAGGGGATGGCTACACCTTC. Translation: CASSLEIGDGYTF. The whole variable domain, remainder taken from reference TRBV7-2 and TRBJ1-2, is GAGVSQSPSNKVTEKGKDVELRCDPISGHTALYWYRQSLGQGLEFLIYFQGNSAPDKSGLPSDRFSAERTGGSVSTLTIQRTQQEDSAVYLCASSLEIGDGYTFGSGTRLTVV.

The genes are TRBV4-1 and TRBJ1-2; the D is unclear. V shed 1 base and J shed 7 bases, with 4 bases lying between them. The germline gives CDR1 MGHRA, CDR2 YSYEKL. This CDR3 is built from 11 residues. In DNA form, the CDR3 reads TGCGCCAGCAGCCAAGGAAGTGGCTACACCTTC. Translation: CASSQGSGYTF.

V usage is TRBV6-5 and J usage is TRBJ1-2; D is unclear. Germline assignment: CDR1 MNHEY and CDR2 SVGAGI. This CDR3 spans 14 amino acids. V was pared by 2 bases and J by 4 bases, with 11 bases between. CDR3 in amino acids: CASSYGSGPYGYTF. CDR3 DNA sequence: TGTGCCAGCAGTTACGGGTCAGGTCCCTATGGCTACACCTTC.

The count of this clone is one. The chain carries TRBV6-5 and TRBJ1-2; D is ambiguous. V was pared by 6 bases and J by 8 bases, with 22 bases between. Germline-derived CDR1 and CDR2 are MNHEY and SVGAGI. CDR3 length equals 15 residues. The CDR3 here is CASRPTFGPFEGYTF. The CDR3 DNA follows: TGTGCCAGCAGACCAACCTTCGGACCCTTTGAAGGCTACACCTTC.

This rearrangement joins TRBV29-1 to TRBJ2-1; TRBD1 agrees at 9 bases. Per the germline V gene, CDR1 is SQVTM and CDR2 is ANQGSEA. The CDR3 loop spans 14 amino acids. Unmatched junction bases numbered 9, after V lost 6 bases and J lost 6 bases. The CDR3, as DNA: TGCAGCGTCTTTGGACAGGGGCCCTGCAATGAGCAGTTCTTC. Translation gives CSVFGQGPCNEQFF.

The rearrangement joins TRBV7-2 to TRBJ1-5; TRBD1 aligns across 10 bases. The CDR3 loop spans 18 amino acids. The V segment lost 5 bases and the J segment 1 base; nucleotides outside the gene matches: 11. Germline V gives CDR1 SGHTA, CDR2 FQGNSA. The CDR3 DNA reads as TGTGCCAGCAGCCCCAGGACAGGGGGATTTGGAAGCAATCAGCCCCAGCATTTT. Translating it yields CASSPRTGGFGSNQPQHF.

The chain employs TRBV9 and TRBJ2-2; D possibly corresponds to TRBD1 (5 bases). Germline CDR1 is SGDLS and CDR2 is YYNGEE. The V end was cut by 5 bases, the J end by 0 bases, with 8 bases between. This CDR3 comprises 14 residues. This CDR3 is CASRGRANTGELFF. The DNA for the CDR3 is TGTGCCAGCAGGGGGCGCGCGAACACCGGGGAGCTGTTTTTT.

The chain joins TRBV18 to TRBJ1-1; D gene unclear. Germline CDR1 is KGHSH and CDR2 is LQKENI. The CDR3 covers 13 residues. V was clipped by 1 base and J by 3 bases, with 6 bases between them. The CDR3, as DNA: TGTGCCAGCTCACCACGCACCTACACTGAAGCTTTCTTT. This translates into CASSPRTYTEAFF.